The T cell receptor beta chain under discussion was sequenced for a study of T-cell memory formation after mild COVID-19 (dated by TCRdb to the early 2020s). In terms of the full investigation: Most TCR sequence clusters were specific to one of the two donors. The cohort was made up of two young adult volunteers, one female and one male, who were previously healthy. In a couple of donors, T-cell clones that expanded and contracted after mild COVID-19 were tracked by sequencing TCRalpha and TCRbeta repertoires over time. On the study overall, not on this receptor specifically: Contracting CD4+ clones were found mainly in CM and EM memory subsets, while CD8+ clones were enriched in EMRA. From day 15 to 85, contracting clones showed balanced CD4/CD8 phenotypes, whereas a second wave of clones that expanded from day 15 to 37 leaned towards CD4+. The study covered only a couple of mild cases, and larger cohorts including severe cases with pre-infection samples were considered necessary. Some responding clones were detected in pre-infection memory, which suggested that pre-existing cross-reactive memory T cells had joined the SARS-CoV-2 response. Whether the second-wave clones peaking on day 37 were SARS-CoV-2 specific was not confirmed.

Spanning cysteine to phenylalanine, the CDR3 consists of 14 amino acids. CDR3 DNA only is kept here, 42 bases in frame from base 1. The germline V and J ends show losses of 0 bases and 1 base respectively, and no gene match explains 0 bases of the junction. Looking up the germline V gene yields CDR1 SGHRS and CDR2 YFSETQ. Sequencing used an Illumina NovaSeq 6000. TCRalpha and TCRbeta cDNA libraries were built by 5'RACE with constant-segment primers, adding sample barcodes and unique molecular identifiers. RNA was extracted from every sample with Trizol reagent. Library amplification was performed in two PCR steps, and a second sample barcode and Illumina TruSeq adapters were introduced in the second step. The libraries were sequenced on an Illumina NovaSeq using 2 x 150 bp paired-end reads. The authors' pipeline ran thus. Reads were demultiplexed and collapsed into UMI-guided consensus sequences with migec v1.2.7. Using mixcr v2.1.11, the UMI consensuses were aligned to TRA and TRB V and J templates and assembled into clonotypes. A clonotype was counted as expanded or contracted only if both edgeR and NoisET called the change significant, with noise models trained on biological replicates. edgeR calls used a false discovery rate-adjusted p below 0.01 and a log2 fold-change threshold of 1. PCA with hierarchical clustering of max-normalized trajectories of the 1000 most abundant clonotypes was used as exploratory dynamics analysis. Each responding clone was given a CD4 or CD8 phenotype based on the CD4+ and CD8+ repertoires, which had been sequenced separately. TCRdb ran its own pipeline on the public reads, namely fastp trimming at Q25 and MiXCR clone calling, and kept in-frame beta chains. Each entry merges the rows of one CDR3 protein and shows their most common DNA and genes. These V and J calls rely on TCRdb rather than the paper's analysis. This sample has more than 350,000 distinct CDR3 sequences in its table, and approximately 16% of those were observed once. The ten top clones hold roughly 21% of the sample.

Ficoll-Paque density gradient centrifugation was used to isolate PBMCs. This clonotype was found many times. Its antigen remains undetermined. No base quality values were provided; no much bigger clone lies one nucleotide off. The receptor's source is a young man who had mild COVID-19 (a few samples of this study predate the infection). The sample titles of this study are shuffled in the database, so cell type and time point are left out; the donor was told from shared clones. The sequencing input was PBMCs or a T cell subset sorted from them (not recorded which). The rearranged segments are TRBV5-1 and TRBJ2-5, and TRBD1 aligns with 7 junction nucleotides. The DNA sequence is TGCGCCAGCAGCTTGGGACAGGGCCAAGAGACCCAGTACTTC. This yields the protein CASSLGQGQETQYF.